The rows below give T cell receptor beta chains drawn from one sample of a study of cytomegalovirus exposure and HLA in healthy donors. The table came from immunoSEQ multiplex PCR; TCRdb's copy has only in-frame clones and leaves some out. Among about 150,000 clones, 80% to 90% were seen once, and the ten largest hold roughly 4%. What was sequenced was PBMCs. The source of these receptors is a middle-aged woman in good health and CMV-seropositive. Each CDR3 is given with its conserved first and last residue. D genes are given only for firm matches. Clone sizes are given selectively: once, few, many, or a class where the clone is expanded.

cdr3_aa: CASSLPGAEDTGELFF
cdr3_nt: TGTGCCAGCAGCTTACCGGGAGCGGAAGACACCGGGGAGCTGTTTTTT
d_call: -
clone_size: -
v_call: TRBV7-9
j_call: TRBJ2-2

cdr3_aa: CAAYSGGAYNEQFF
cdr3_nt: TGTGCAGCCTATAGCGGGGGGGCCTACAATGAGCAGTTCTTC
d_call: TRBD2
clone_size: -
v_call: TRBV27
j_call: TRBJ2-1

cdr3_aa: CASSASDRGRLQPQHF
cdr3_nt: TGTGCCAGCAGCGCATCGGACAGGGGGCGTCTTCAGCCCCAGCATTTT
d_call: TRBD1
clone_size: -
v_call: TRBV9
j_call: TRBJ1-5

cdr3_aa: CASSPTGTGDGQPQHF
cdr3_nt: TGTGCCAGCAGCCCAACTGGGACAGGGGACGGTCAGCCCCAGCATTTT
d_call: TRBD1
clone_size: -
v_call: TRBV2
j_call: TRBJ1-5

cdr3_aa: CASSPAGTGYEQYF
cdr3_nt: TGTGCCAGCAGCCCCGCGGGGACTGGCTACGAGCAGTACTTC
d_call: -
clone_size: few
v_call: TRBV7-2
j_call: TRBJ2-7

cdr3_aa: CASSLVRGDEQYF
cdr3_nt: TGTGCCAGCAGCCTTGTACGGGGGGACGAGCAGTACTTC
d_call: TRBD2
clone_size: few
v_call: TRBV27
j_call: TRBJ2-7

cdr3_aa: CASREGSTEAFF
cdr3_nt: TGCGCCAGCAGGGAAGGGAGCACTGAAGCTTTCTTT
d_call: -
clone_size: -
v_call: TRBV5-1
j_call: TRBJ1-1

cdr3_aa: CASSEVAGVGYEQYF
cdr3_nt: TGTGCCAGCAGTGAAGTAGCGGGAGTAGGCTACGAGCAGTACTTC
d_call: TRBD2
clone_size: -
v_call: TRBV2
j_call: TRBJ2-7

cdr3_aa: CASSVEVSTDTQYF
cdr3_nt: TGTGCCAGCAGTGTGGAGGTTAGCACAGATACGCAGTATTTT
d_call: -
clone_size: -
v_call: TRBV6-1
j_call: TRBJ2-3

cdr3_aa: CASSSQGPSHSDYGYTF
cdr3_nt: TGTGCCAGCAGTTCCCAGGGTCCAAGTCACTCTGACTATGGCTACACCTTC
d_call: -
clone_size: -
v_call: TRBV27
j_call: TRBJ1-2

cdr3_aa: CASSFTPGGQETQYF
cdr3_nt: TGTGCCAGCAGCTTCACACCGGGAGGACAAGAGACCCAGTACTTC
d_call: TRBD2
clone_size: -
v_call: TRBV7-2
j_call: TRBJ2-5

cdr3_aa: CASSLAGGVGGYTF
cdr3_nt: TGTGCCAGCAGCCTTGCAGGGGGCGTGGGAGGCTACACCTTC
d_call: TRBD1
clone_size: once
v_call: TRBV5-4
j_call: TRBJ1-2

cdr3_aa: CASSLAGGPPDTQYF
cdr3_nt: TGTGCCAGCAGCTTAGCGGGAGGGCCGCCAGATACGCAGTATTTT
d_call: TRBD2
clone_size: -
v_call: TRBV14
j_call: TRBJ2-3

cdr3_aa: CATSRGASGELISTDTQYF
cdr3_nt: TGTGCCACCAGCAGAGGAGCTAGCGGAGAACTTATTAGCACAGATACGCAGTATTTT
d_call: TRBD2
clone_size: few
v_call: TRBV15
j_call: TRBJ2-3

cdr3_aa: CASSHRGGSGANVLTF
cdr3_nt: TGTGCCAGCAGCCATCGGGGGGGCTCTGGGGCCAACGTCCTGACTTTC
d_call: TRBD2
clone_size: -
v_call: TRBV7-2
j_call: TRBJ2-6

cdr3_aa: CASSDLAGGFNEQFF
cdr3_nt: TGCGCCAGCAGTGATCTAGCGGGGGGGTTCAATGAGCAGTTCTTC
d_call: TRBD2
clone_size: few
v_call: TRBV10-2
j_call: TRBJ2-1

cdr3_aa: CASRRDMNTEAFF
cdr3_nt: TGTGCCAGCAGAAGGGACATGAACACTGAAGCTTTCTTT
d_call: -
clone_size: -
v_call: TRBV2
j_call: TRBJ1-1

cdr3_aa: CASMGLPSDTQYF
cdr3_nt: TGTGCCTCAATGGGGCTACCATCAGATACGCAGTATTTT
d_call: -
clone_size: -
v_call: TRBV6-5
j_call: TRBJ2-3

cdr3_aa: CASMGANVGVAEAFF
cdr3_nt: TGTGCCAGCATGGGGGCAAATGTAGGGGTGGCTGAAGCTTTCTTT
d_call: -
clone_size: -
v_call: TRBV28
j_call: TRBJ1-1

cdr3_aa: CASSLRQGHHQPQHF
cdr3_nt: TGTGCCAGCAGTTTAAGACAGGGGCACCATCAGCCCCAGCATTTT
d_call: TRBD1
clone_size: -
v_call: TRBV28
j_call: TRBJ1-5

cdr3_aa: CASSPSGLTGELFF
cdr3_nt: TGTGCCAGCAGCCCTTCAGGGTTGACCGGGGAGCTGTTTTTT
d_call: -
clone_size: few
v_call: TRBV14
j_call: TRBJ2-2

cdr3_aa: CASSLVLAGGRITDTQYF
cdr3_nt: TGCGCCAGCAGCTTGGTGCTAGCGGGAGGCCGGATCACAGATACGCAGTATTTT
d_call: TRBD2
clone_size: -
v_call: TRBV5-1
j_call: TRBJ2-3

cdr3_aa: CASSYSLLQETQYF
cdr3_nt: TGTGCCAGCAGTTACAGCCTACTCCAAGAGACCCAGTACTTC
d_call: -
clone_size: -
v_call: TRBV6-5
j_call: TRBJ2-5

cdr3_aa: CASSPGQGKAFF
cdr3_nt: TGTGCCAGCAGTCCGGGACAGGGGAAAGCTTTCTTT
d_call: TRBD1
clone_size: -
v_call: TRBV6-6
j_call: TRBJ1-1

cdr3_aa: CASSPGYRDTEAFF
cdr3_nt: TGCGCCAGCTCTCCCGGGTATCGAGACACTGAAGCTTTCTTT
d_call: -
clone_size: -
v_call: TRBV5-1
j_call: TRBJ1-1

cdr3_aa: CASSYRQGTYSGANVLTF
cdr3_nt: TGTGCCAGCAGCTATAGACAGGGGACCTACTCTGGGGCCAACGTCCTGACTTTC
d_call: TRBD1
clone_size: -
v_call: TRBV7-2
j_call: TRBJ2-6

cdr3_aa: CASSHGGYEQYF
cdr3_nt: TGTGCCAGCAGCCACGGGGGTTACGAGCAGTACTTC
d_call: -
clone_size: -
v_call: TRBV6-5
j_call: TRBJ2-7

cdr3_aa: CASTRTGEKLFF
cdr3_nt: TGTGCCAGCACCCGGACGGGGGAGAAACTGTTTTTT
d_call: -
clone_size: -
v_call: TRBV6-5
j_call: TRBJ1-4

cdr3_aa: CASSILAGVLADTQYF
cdr3_nt: TGTGCCAGTAGTATCCTAGCGGGAGTTCTCGCAGATACGCAGTATTTT
d_call: TRBD2
clone_size: -
v_call: TRBV19
j_call: TRBJ2-3

cdr3_aa: CAWSLDRAYQPQHF
cdr3_nt: TGTGCCTGGAGTCTCGACAGAGCTTATCAGCCCCAGCATTTT
d_call: -
clone_size: -
v_call: TRBV30
j_call: TRBJ1-5

cdr3_aa: CASSVDRDTEAFF
cdr3_nt: TGTGCCAGCAGCGTCGACAGGGACACTGAAGCTTTCTTT
d_call: TRBD1
clone_size: -
v_call: TRBV9
j_call: TRBJ1-1

cdr3_aa: CSVEDRFATGVGNTIYF
cdr3_nt: TGCAGCGTTGAAGACCGATTCGCAACAGGGGTTGGAAACACCATATATTTT
d_call: TRBD1
clone_size: -
v_call: TRBV29-1
j_call: TRBJ1-3

cdr3_aa: CASSQDGAPPDTQYF
cdr3_nt: TGCGCCAGCAGCCAAGATGGGGCCCCGCCAGATACGCAGTATTTT
d_call: -
clone_size: -
v_call: TRBV4-1
j_call: TRBJ2-3

cdr3_aa: CASSLSRFKGRSNEQFF
cdr3_nt: TGTGCCAGCAGTCTATCGCGGTTTAAGGGGAGGTCCAATGAGCAGTTCTTC
d_call: -
clone_size: -
v_call: TRBV27
j_call: TRBJ2-1

cdr3_aa: CASSISPGLAQEQFF
cdr3_nt: TGTGCCAGTAGTATCTCACCGGGACTAGCGCAGGAGCAGTTCTTC
d_call: TRBD2
clone_size: -
v_call: TRBV19
j_call: TRBJ2-1

cdr3_aa: CSAPRTLSLSGANVLTF
cdr3_nt: TGCAGCGCCCCTCGGACACTTAGTCTCTCTGGGGCCAACGTCCTGACTTTC
d_call: -
clone_size: -
v_call: TRBV29-1
j_call: TRBJ2-6

cdr3_aa: CASSKSPGQGIHYEQYF
cdr3_nt: TGTGCCAGCAGCAAGTCACCGGGACAGGGAATTCATTACGAGCAGTACTTC
d_call: -
clone_size: -
v_call: TRBV21-1
j_call: TRBJ2-7

cdr3_aa: CASSLGDSLLFPEAFF
cdr3_nt: TGTGCCAGCAGCTTAGGCGACAGTCTATTGTTCCCTGAAGCTTTCTTT
d_call: -
clone_size: -
v_call: TRBV7-9
j_call: TRBJ1-1

cdr3_aa: CASSQEGQGRRHGYTF
cdr3_nt: TGTGCCAGCAGCCAAGAAGGACAGGGGCGTAGGCATGGCTACACCTTC
d_call: TRBD1
clone_size: once
v_call: TRBV4-2
j_call: TRBJ1-2

cdr3_aa: CASSRDGHYEQYF
cdr3_nt: TGTGCCAGCTCCCGCGACGGACACTACGAGCAGTACTTC
d_call: -
clone_size: -
v_call: TRBV18
j_call: TRBJ2-7

cdr3_aa: CATSGTIIGDTQYF
cdr3_nt: TGTGCCACCAGCGGGACAATTATCGGAGATACGCAGTATTTT
d_call: -
clone_size: -
v_call: TRBV25-1
j_call: TRBJ2-3

cdr3_aa: CASSLVSDNSPLHF
cdr3_nt: TGTGCCAGCAGCTTGGTGTCAGATAATTCACCCCTCCACTTT
d_call: -
clone_size: -
v_call: TRBV7-9
j_call: TRBJ1-6

cdr3_aa: CASSLLGELFF
cdr3_nt: TGTGCCAGCAGCTTGTTAGGGGAGCTGTTTTTT
d_call: -
clone_size: -
v_call: TRBV5-4
j_call: TRBJ2-2

cdr3_aa: CSSSNGQNYGYTF
cdr3_nt: TGTTCCAGCAGTAACGGACAGAACTATGGCTACACCTTC
d_call: -
clone_size: -
v_call: TRBV7-9
j_call: TRBJ1-2

cdr3_aa: CASSVESSGEAFF
cdr3_nt: TGTGCCAGCAGCGTAGAGAGTTCGGGGGAAGCTTTCTTT
d_call: -
clone_size: -
v_call: TRBV9
j_call: TRBJ1-1

cdr3_aa: CARRGLGASGNTIYF
cdr3_nt: TGTGCCAGAAGGGGCCTGGGGGCCTCTGGAAACACCATATATTTT
d_call: -
clone_size: -
v_call: TRBV5-3
j_call: TRBJ1-3

cdr3_aa: CASSQGMRQPQHF
cdr3_nt: TGTGCCAGCAGCCAAGGAATGCGACAGCCCCAGCATTTT
d_call: -
clone_size: -
v_call: TRBV4-2
j_call: TRBJ1-5

cdr3_aa: CASSSVEYAEAFF
cdr3_nt: TGTGCCAGCAGCTCCGTCGAGTACGCTGAAGCTTTCTTT
d_call: -
clone_size: once
v_call: TRBV5-5
j_call: TRBJ1-1

cdr3_aa: CASSRGTPRDTQYF
cdr3_nt: TGCGCCAGCAGCCGCGGGACTCCCAGAGATACGCAGTATTTT
d_call: -
clone_size: -
v_call: TRBV4-1
j_call: TRBJ2-3

cdr3_aa: CASSPTGENTEAFF
cdr3_nt: TGTGCCAGCAGTCCCACAGGGGAAAACACTGAAGCTTTCTTT
d_call: TRBD1
clone_size: -
v_call: TRBV27
j_call: TRBJ1-1

cdr3_aa: CASGGGGGYTF
cdr3_nt: TGTGCCAGCGGCGGGGGGGGAGGCTACACCTTC
d_call: -
clone_size: -
v_call: TRBV25-1
j_call: TRBJ1-2

cdr3_aa: CASSHPLDGVSYNEQFF
cdr3_nt: TGTGCCAGCAGCCACCCGCTTGACGGGGTCTCCTACAATGAGCAGTTCTTC
d_call: -
clone_size: -
v_call: TRBV4-2
j_call: TRBJ2-1

cdr3_aa: CASSSGEDEAFF
cdr3_nt: TGTGCCAGCAGCTCCGGGGAGGACGAAGCTTTCTTT
d_call: -
clone_size: -
v_call: TRBV5-4
j_call: TRBJ1-1